The rows below give T cell receptor beta chains drawn from one sample of a study of blood T cell repertoires in COVID-19. Some clones are missing from TCRdb's copy, which holds only in-frame ones; the method was immunoSEQ multiplex PCR. The table records some 160,000 clones, approximately 80% of them present only once. The material sequenced was peripheral blood. These receptors originate from an elderly woman with COVID-19, enrolled during active disease. The CDR3 runs from the conserved cysteine through the conserved F or W. The order of the fields is J gene, D gene, V gene, clone size, CDR3 length, CDR3 DNA, CDR3 protein. D genes are given only for firm matches. Clone size is shown for a subset of rows, as once, few, many or a class of expanded clone.

TRBJ2-3,-,TRBV5-1,-,15,TGCGCCAGCAGCTTGGATGGGCTTGGATCAGATACGCAGTATTTT,CASSLDGLGSDTQYF
TRBJ2-3,TRBD2,TRBV5-1,-,19,TGCGCCAGCAGCTCGGGGCTAGCGGGAGCAAGGGGGTCCACAGATACGCAGTATTTT,CASSSGLAGARGSTDTQYF
TRBJ1-2,TRBD1,TRBV25-1,many,12,TGTGCCAGCGCGGGACAGGGAGGTGGCTACACCTTC,CASAGQGGGYTF
TRBJ2-1,TRBD2,TRBV14,-,18,TGTGCCAGCAGCCAAGATGTCGCTAGCGGCGTGAACCGCCGCGAGCAGTTCTTC,CASSQDVASGVNRREQFF
TRBJ2-3,TRBD2,TRBV5-4,-,12,TGTGCCAGCAGCTTGGACAGCGGGGCGCAGTATTTT,CASSLDSGAQYF
TRBJ1-6,-,TRBV5-1,-,14,TGCGCCAGCAGCTCACGAGGGGAGGGTTCACCCCTCCACTTT,CASSSRGEGSPLHF
TRBJ2-2,-,TRBV15,-,14,TGTGCCACCTCAACAGAACCGAACACCGGGGAGCTGTTTTTT,CATSTEPNTGELFF
TRBJ1-2,TRBD1,TRBV7-8,once,14,TGTGCCAGCTCTCGACAGGGGGCGAACTATGGCTACACCTTC,CASSRQGANYGYTF
TRBJ1-1,-,TRBV18,-,14,TGTGCCAGCTCGCTCAGGGAGGTGAACACTGAAGCTTTCTTT,CASSLREVNTEAFF
TRBJ2-2,TRBD2,TRBV19,many,16,TGTGCCAGTAGTACCCCCAGCGGGAGCGCCGGCGGGGAGCTGTTTTTT,CASSTPSGSAGGELFF
TRBJ1-1,TRBD1,TRBV6-5,-,14,TGTGCCAGCACCGCCCCAGGGGGATACACTGAAGCTTTCTTT,CASTAPGGYTEAFF
TRBJ1-1,TRBD1,TRBV2,-,14,TGTGCCAGCAGAGAAGAAGGGGGCTGGTCTGAAGCTTTCTTT,CASREEGGWSEAFF
TRBJ1-2,-,TRBV14,-,16,TGTGCCAGCAGCCAAGGCGGACAGCTTACTAACTATGGCTACACCTTC,CASSQGGQLTNYGYTF
TRBJ1-2,-,TRBV20-1,-,10,TGCAGTGCTGGGGACATTTTTTACACCTTC,CSAGDIFYTF
TRBJ2-5,-,TRBV5-5,-,15,TGTGCCAGCAGCTTAGGCACAGGGCCTCAAGAGACCCAGTACTTC,CASSLGTGPQETQYF
TRBJ1-5,-,TRBV2,-,14,TGTGCCAGCAGTGAACGGCAGGGCGGTCAGCCCCAGCATTTT,CASSERQGGQPQHF
TRBJ1-1,TRBD1,TRBV5-1,-,13,TGCGCCAGCGGCCTACAGGGGGCCGATGAAGCTTTCTTT,CASGLQGADEAFF
TRBJ1-2,-,TRBV2,-,14,TGTGCCAGCACCGGAGGAAGTCCTAACTATGGCTACACCTTC,CASTGGSPNYGYTF
TRBJ1-4,TRBD1,TRBV15,-,17,TGTGCCACCAGCGACCGGGACAGGGGGCTGGGTAATGAAAAACTGTTTTTT,CATSDRDRGLGNEKLFF
TRBJ1-1,-,TRBV5-4,-,13,TGTGCCAGCAGCTTGGGTTTGGGGGCCGTGGCTTTCTTT,CASSLGLGAVAFF
TRBJ1-1,-,TRBV6-5,-,13,TGTGCCAGCAGTACACCTGGGGGGTATGAAGCTTTCTTT,CASSTPGGYEAFF
TRBJ2-7,-,TRBV4-2,-,16,TGTGCCAGCAGTCTAGGGGGGGCTTTGAGCTCCTACGAGCAGTACTTC,CASSLGGALSSYEQYF
TRBJ1-2,-,TRBV3-1/TRBV3-2,-,12,TGTGCCAGCAGCCAATCGGAGGGGCGCTACACCTTC,CASSQSEGRYTF
TRBJ2-7,-,TRBV5-1,once,14,TGCGCCAGCAGCTTGGCGGTCGCTGCCTACGAGCAGTACTTC,CASSLAVAAYEQYF
TRBJ2-7,TRBD2,TRBV3-1/TRBV3-2,few,16,TGTGCCAGCAGCCAGGCCGGGACTAGCGGGAGTAGTGAGCAGTACTTC,CASSQAGTSGSSEQYF
TRBJ2-5,TRBD2,TRBV11-3,-,16,TGTGCCAGCAGCTTAGGCCCGGACTCGGGGGGGGAGACCCAGTACTTC,CASSLGPDSGGETQYF
TRBJ2-1,-,TRBV2,-,13,TGTGCCAGCACTGTGTTGGCTAGGAAGGAGCAGTTCTTC,CASTVLARKEQFF
TRBJ1-5,-,TRBV12-3/TRBV12-4,-,11,TGTGCCAGCAGTTTAGGAGTGGCCCAGCATTTT,CASSLGVAQHF
TRBJ2-2,TRBD2,TRBV7-3,-,13,TGTGCCAGCTCCGGGACTAGCCCCGGGGAGCTGTTTTTT,CASSGTSPGELFF
TRBJ1-5,-,TRBV3-1/TRBV3-2,-,13,TGTGCCAGCCAGGCGGGCGGCAATCAGCCCCAGCATTTT,CASQAGGNQPQHF
TRBJ1-4,TRBD1,TRBV4-1,-,15,TGCGCCAGCAGCCAAGCTGGGACAGGGAGTGAAAAACTGTTTTTT,CASSQAGTGSEKLFF
TRBJ2-2,TRBD2,TRBV4-2,-,15,TGTGCCAGCAGCCGTGGGACTAGCGGCACCGGGGAGCTGTTTTTT,CASSRGTSGTGELFF
TRBJ2-1,TRBD2,TRBV29-1,once,14,TGCAGCGTTGATGCCCGACTAGCGGTCTCTCAGGAGTTCTTC,CSVDARLAVSQEFF
TRBJ2-3,-,TRBV4-1,-,16,TGCGCCAGCAGCCAAGACCCCGCCGGCAGAGGGGATACGCAGTATTTT,CASSQDPAGRGDTQYF
TRBJ1-1,-,TRBV5-1,-,14,TGCGCCAGCAGCTTGAGCCGGGGGGACACTGAAGCTTTCTTT,CASSLSRGDTEAFF
TRBJ2-3,TRBD2,TRBV19,once,14,TGTGCCAGTAGGTTTGGCGGGGGGGAAGGTACGCAGTATTTT,CASRFGGGEGTQYF
TRBJ1-1,TRBD1,TRBV19,-,16,TGTGCCAGTATCGCGGGACAGTCCGGATGGAACACTGAAGCTTTCTTT,CASIAGQSGWNTEAFF
TRBJ2-7,-,TRBV6-5,-,15,TGTGCCAGCAGTTACAAAGGACAGCCTGCCTACGAGCAGTACTTC,CASSYKGQPAYEQYF
TRBJ2-2,-,TRBV2,-,13,TGTGCCAGCACGACTACAAACACCGGGGAGCTGTTTTTT,CASTTTNTGELFF
TRBJ2-7,TRBD2,TRBV28,-,14,TGTGCCAGCAGCTGGACTAGCGGAACCTACGAGCAGTACTTC,CASSWTSGTYEQYF
TRBJ1-3,TRBD1,TRBV29-1,-,15,TGCAGCGCTAGGACAGGGACGAACTCTGGAAACACCATATATTTT,CSARTGTNSGNTIYF
TRBJ2-3,-,TRBV18,-,20,TGTGCCAGCTCATCGGGCCGGGGAGGACCTCAAACGGGGCGTACAGATACGCAGTATTTT,CASSSGRGGPQTGRTDTQYF
TRBJ1-1,-,TRBV7-9,-,14,TGTGCCAGCAGCCCACGGTTCCCCGACACTGAAGCTTTCTTT,CASSPRFPDTEAFF